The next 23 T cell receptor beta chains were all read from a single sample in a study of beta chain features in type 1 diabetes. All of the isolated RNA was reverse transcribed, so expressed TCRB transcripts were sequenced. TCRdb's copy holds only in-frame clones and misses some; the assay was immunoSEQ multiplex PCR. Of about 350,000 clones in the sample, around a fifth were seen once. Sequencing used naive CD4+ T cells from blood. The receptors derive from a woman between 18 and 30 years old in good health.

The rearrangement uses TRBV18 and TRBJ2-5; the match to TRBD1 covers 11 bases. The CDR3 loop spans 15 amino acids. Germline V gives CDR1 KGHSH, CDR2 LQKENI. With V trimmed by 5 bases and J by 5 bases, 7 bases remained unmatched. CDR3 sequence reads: CASSTRDRGSETQYF. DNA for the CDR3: TGTGCCAGCTCAACCCGGGACAGGGGGTCGGAGACCCAGTACTTC.

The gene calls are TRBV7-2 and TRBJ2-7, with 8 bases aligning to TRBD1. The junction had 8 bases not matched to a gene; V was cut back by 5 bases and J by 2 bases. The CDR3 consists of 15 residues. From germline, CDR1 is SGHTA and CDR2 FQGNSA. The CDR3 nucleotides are TGTGCCAGCAGCGTCAGACAGGGGATCCCCTACGAGCAGTACTTC. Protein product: CASSVRQGIPYEQYF.

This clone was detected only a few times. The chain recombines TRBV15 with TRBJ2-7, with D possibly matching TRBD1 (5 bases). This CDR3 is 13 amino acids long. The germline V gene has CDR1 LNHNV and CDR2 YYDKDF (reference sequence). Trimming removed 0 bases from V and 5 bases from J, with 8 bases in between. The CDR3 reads CATSRDNRNEQYF. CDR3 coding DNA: TGTGCCACCAGCAGAGATAACAGGAACGAGCAGTACTTC.

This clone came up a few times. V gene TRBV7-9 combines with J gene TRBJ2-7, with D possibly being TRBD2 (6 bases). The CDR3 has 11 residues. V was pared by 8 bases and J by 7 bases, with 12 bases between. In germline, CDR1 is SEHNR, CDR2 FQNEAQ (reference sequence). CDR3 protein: CASGGVSEQYF. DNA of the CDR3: TGTGCCAGCGGCGGGGTTAGTGAGCAGTACTTC.

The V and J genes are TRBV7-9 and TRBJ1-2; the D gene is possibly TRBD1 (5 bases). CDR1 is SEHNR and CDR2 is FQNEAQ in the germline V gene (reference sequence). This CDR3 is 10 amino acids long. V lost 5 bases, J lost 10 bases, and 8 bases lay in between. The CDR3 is CASSGRVYTF. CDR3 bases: TGTGCCAGCAGCGGCAGGGTCTACACCTTC.

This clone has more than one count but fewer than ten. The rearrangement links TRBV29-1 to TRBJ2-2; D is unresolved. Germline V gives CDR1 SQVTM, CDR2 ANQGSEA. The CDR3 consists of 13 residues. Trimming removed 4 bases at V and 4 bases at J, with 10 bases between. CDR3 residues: CSVAVIATGELFF. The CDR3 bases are TGCAGCGTTGCGGTCATCGCCACCGGGGAGCTGTTTTTT.

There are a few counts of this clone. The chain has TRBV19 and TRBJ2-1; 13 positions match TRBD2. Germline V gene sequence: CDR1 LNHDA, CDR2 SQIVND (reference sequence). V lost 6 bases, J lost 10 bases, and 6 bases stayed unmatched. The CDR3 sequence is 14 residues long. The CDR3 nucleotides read TGTGCCAGTAGGGGGACTAGCGGGAAGAAGGAGCAGTTCTTC. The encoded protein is CASRGTSGKKEQFF.

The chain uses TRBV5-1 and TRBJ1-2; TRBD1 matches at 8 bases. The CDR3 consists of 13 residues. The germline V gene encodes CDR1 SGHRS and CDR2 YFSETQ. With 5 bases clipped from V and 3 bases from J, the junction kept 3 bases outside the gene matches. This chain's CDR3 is CASSSQGDYGYTF. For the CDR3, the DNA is TGCGCCAGCAGTTCACAGGGGGACTATGGCTACACCTTC.

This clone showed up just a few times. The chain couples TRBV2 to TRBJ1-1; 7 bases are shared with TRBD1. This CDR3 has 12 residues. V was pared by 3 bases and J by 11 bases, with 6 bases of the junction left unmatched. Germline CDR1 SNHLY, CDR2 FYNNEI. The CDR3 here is CASSEGQGGAFF. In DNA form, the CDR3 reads TGTGCCAGCAGTGAGGGGCAGGGGGGCGCTTTCTTT.

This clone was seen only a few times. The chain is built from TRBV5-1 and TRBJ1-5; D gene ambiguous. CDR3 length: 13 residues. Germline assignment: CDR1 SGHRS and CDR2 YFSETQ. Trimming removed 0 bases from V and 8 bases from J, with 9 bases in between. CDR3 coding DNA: TGCGCCAGCAGCTTGGACGGGATCAAGCCCCAGCATTTT. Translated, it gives CASSLDGIKPQHF.

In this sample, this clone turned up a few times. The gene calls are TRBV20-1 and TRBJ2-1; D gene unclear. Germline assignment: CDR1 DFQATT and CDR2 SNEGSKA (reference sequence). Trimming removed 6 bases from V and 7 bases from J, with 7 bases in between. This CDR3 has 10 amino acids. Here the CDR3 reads CSALRNEQFF. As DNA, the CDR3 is TGCAGTGCCCTCCGGAATGAGCAGTTCTTC.

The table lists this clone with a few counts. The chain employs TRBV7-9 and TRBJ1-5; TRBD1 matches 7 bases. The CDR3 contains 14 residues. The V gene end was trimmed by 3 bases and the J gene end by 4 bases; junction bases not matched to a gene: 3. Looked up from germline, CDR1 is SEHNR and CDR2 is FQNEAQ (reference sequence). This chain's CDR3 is CASSLDRSNQPQHF. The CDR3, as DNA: TGTGCCAGCAGCTTGGACAGGTCTAATCAGCCCCAGCATTTT.

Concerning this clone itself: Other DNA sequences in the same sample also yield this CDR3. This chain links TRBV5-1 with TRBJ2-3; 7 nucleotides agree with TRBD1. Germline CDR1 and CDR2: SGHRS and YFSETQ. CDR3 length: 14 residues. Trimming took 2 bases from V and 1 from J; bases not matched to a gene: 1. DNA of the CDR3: TGCGCCAGCAGCTTAGACAGGGGCACAGATACGCAGTATTTT. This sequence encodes CASSLDRGTDTQYF.

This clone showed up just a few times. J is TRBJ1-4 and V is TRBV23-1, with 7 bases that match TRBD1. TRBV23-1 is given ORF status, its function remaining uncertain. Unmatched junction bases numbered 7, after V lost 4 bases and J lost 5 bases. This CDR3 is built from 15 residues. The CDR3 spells CASSRSTGYNEKLFF. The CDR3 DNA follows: TGCGCCAGCAGTCGATCGACAGGGTACAATGAAAAACTGTTTTTT.

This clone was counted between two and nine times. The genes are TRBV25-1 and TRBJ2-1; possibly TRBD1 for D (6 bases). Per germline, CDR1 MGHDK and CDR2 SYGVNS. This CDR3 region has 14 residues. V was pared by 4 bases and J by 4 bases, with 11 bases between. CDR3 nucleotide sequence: TGTGCCAGCAGTGTTGGACAGTATTACAATGAGCAGTTCTTC. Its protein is CASSVGQYYNEQFF.

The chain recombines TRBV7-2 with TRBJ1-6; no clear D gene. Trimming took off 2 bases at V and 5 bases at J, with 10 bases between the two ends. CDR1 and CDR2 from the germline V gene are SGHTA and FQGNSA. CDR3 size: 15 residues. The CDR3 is CASSLWARNNSPLHF. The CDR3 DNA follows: TGTGCCAGCAGCTTATGGGCACGCAATAATTCACCCCTCCACTTT.

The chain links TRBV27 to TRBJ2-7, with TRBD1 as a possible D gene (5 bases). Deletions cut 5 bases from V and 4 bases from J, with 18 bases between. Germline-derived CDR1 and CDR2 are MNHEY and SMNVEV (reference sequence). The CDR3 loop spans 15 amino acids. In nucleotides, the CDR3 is TGTGCCAGCAGTCTTACAGGAAGTCCCGAGTACGAGCAGTACTTC. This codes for CASSLTGSPEYEQYF.

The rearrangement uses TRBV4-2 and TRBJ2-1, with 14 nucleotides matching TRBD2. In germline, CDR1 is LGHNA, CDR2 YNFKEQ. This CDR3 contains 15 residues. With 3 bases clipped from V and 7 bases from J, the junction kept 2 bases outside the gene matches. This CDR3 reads CASSQTSGGANEQFF. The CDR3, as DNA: TGTGCCAGCAGCCAGACTAGCGGGGGGGCAAATGAGCAGTTCTTC.

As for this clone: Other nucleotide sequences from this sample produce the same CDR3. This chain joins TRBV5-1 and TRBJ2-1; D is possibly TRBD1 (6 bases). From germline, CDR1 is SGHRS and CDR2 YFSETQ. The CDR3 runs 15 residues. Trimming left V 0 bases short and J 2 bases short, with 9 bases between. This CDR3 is CASSLGQVAYNEQFF. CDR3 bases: TGCGCCAGCAGCTTGGGACAGGTAGCCTACAATGAGCAGTTCTTC.

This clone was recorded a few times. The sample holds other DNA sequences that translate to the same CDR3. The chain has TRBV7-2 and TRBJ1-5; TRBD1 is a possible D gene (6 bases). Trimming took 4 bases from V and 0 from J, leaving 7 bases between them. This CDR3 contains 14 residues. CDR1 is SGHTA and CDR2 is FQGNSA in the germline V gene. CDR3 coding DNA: TGTGCCAGCAGCTCGACAGGTAGCAATCAGCCCCAGCATTTT. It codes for CASSSTGSNQPQHF. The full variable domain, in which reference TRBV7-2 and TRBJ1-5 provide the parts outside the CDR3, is GAGVSQSPSNKVTEKGKDVELRCDPISGHTALYWYRQSLGQGLEFLIYFQGNSAPDKSGLPSDRFSAERTGGSVSTLTIQRTQQEDSAVYLCASSSTGSNQPQHFGDGTRLSIL.

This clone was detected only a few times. In nucleotides, the CDR3 is TGTGCCAGCTCACCACCACTAGCGACTTACACCGGGGAGCTGTTTTTT. This encodes CASSPPLATYTGELFF. The rearrangement uses TRBV18 and TRBJ2-2; 7 nucleotides line up with TRBD2. V shed 0 bases, J shed 3 bases, and the junction held 4 bases outside the gene matches. This CDR3 contains 16 residues. The V gene's germline CDR1 is KGHSH and CDR2 LQKENI.

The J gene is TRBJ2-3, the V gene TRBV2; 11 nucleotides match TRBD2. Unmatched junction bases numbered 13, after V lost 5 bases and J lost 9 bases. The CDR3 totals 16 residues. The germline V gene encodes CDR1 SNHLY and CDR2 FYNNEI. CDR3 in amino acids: CASSREVVAGGGTQYF. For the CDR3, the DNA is TGTGCCAGCAGTAGAGAGGTGGTAGCGGGAGGGGGAACGCAGTATTTT.

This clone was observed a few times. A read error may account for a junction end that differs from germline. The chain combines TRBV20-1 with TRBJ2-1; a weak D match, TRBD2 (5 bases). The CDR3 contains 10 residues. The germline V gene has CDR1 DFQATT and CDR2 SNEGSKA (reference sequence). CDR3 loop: CSASGNAQFF. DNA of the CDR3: TGCAGTGCTAGCGGGAATGCGCAGTTCTTC.